One and the same sample provided the 8 T cell receptor beta chains below, sequenced in a study of somatic mutations in cytotoxic T cells in rheumatoid arthritis. TCRdb keeps only in-frame clones here, not all; method: immunoSEQ multiplex PCR. Counted here are roughly 10,000 clones, around four fifths occurring once; the ten biggest clones make up over 20%. Material for sequencing was CD8+ T cells sorted from blood. These TCRs come from a man aged 45 to 65 in good health.

The V and J genes are TRBV23-1 and TRBJ2-7, with TRBD2 matching 15 bases. TRBV23-1 is known as an ORF, though its function is uncertain. V was clipped by 2 bases and J by 4 bases; unmatched bases: 18. The CDR3 has 21 amino acids. Here the CDR3 reads CASSQPGAPHTGLAGGYEQYF. CDR3 bases: TGCGCCAGCAGTCAACCTGGGGCACCTCATACGGGACTAGCGGGAGGATACGAGCAGTACTTC.

V usage is TRBV30 and J usage is TRBJ1-5; 10 bases are shared with TRBD1. The germline V gene encodes CDR1 GTSNPN and CDR2 SVGIG (reference sequence). J was trimmed by 4 bases and V by 1 base; bases with no gene match: 13. The CDR3 spans 18 residues. The CDR3 loop reads CAWSETGTGVSRNQPQHF. In DNA, the CDR3 is TGTGCCTGGAGTGAGACCGGGACAGGGGTGTCCCGAAATCAGCCCCAGCATTTT.

This CDR3 reads CASSTGQSNTEAFF. DNA for the CDR3: TGTGCCAGTAGTACCGGACAGTCGAACACTGAAGCTTTCTTT. The J gene is TRBJ1-1, the V gene TRBV19, with a possible D match to TRBD1 (6 bases). The CDR3 runs 14 residues. V was trimmed by 4 bases and J by 1 base, leaving 10 bases between them. Per the germline V gene, CDR1 is LNHDA and CDR2 is SQIVND (reference sequence).

A few counts support this clone. One end of the junction varies from germline; a read error may be responsible. The rearrangement uses TRBV7-9 and TRBJ1-1; 7 positions match TRBD1. The CDR3 loop spans 13 amino acids. The germline V gene has CDR1 SEHNR and CDR2 FQNEAQ (reference sequence). In DNA, the CDR3 is TGTGCCAGCAGCCGGCGCGACAAGGGGGCACCGGCCTTT. Its translation: CASSRRDKGAPAF.

V is TRBV9 and J is TRBJ2-3; 8 bases are shared with TRBD2. J lost 2 bases, V lost 0 bases, and 5 bases had no gene match. This CDR3 is 16 amino acids long. Germline loops: CDR1 SGDLS, CDR2 YYNGEE. CDR3 amino acids: CASSVVSSGVTDTQYF. The CDR3 nucleotides are TGTGCCAGCAGCGTAGTAAGTAGCGGGGTCACAGATACGCAGTATTTT.

For the CDR3, the DNA is TGTGCCATCAGTGAGTCGGTAGCTAGCGGGGACCTCAATGAGCAGTTCTTC. It specifies CAISESVASGDLNEQFF. The rearrangement links TRBV10-3 to TRBJ2-1; 9 nucleotides agree with TRBD2. Germline CDR1 and CDR2: ENHRY and SYGVKD. J gave up 6 bases and V 0 bases, and 9 bases lay outside the gene matches. The CDR3 extends over 17 amino acids.

This clone was seen only a few times. The chain joins TRBV28 to TRBJ2-7; D is possibly TRBD1 (5 bases). V shed 5 bases and J shed 3 bases, with 11 bases lying between them. The CDR3 is 13 amino acids. In germline, CDR1 is MDHEN, CDR2 SYDVKM. The CDR3 DNA sequence: TGTGCCAGCAGTCCCGTAGACAGCTACGAGCAGTACTTC. As protein: CASSPVDSYEQYF.

This rearrangement joins TRBV28 to TRBJ1-2; D is uncertain. V lost 6 bases to trimming and J lost 3 bases, with 11 bases between them. The CDR3 spans 13 residues. Germline CDR1 is MDHEN and CDR2 is SYDVKM. The CDR3 bases are TGTGCCAGCAGCCCTGCGCGGTACTATGGCTACACCTTC. Its protein product is CASSPARYYGYTF.